Shown below are 26 T cell receptor beta chains from a single sample sequenced in a study of blood T cell repertoires in COVID-19. TCRdb's table, derived via immunoSEQ multiplex PCR, lists solely in-frame clones and lacks some. The sample contains about 210,000 clones, more than 75% of which appear only once. The material sequenced was peripheral blood. All receptors derive from a woman over 75 with acute or convalescent COVID-19.

The chain recombines TRBV11-2 with TRBJ2-1, with a tentative D call TRBD2 (6 bases). Trimming cost V 4 bases and J 4 bases, with 11 bases left between them. The CDR3 spans 14 residues. From germline, CDR1 is SGHAT and CDR2 FQNNGV. The chain's CDR3 is CASSSWGLYNEQFF. The CDR3 region has the DNA TGTGCCAGCAGCTCTTGGGGACTTTACAATGAGCAGTTCTTC.

The gene calls are TRBV3-1 (or the pseudogene TRBV3-2) and TRBJ2-2; TRBD1 might be the D (5 bases). The CDR3 extends over 15 amino acids. Trimming took off 1 base at V and 3 bases at J, with 9 bases between the two ends. CDR1 and CDR2 from the germline V gene are LGHDT and YNNKEL (reference sequence). CDR3 coding DNA: TGTGCCAGCAGCCAAGGAGCAGGGTACACCGGGGAGCTGTTTTTT. It is translated as CASSQGAGYTGELFF.

The CDR3 DNA reads TGTGCCAGCAGTACCATAGCGGGAGTGGGCACAGATACGCAGTATTTT. It specifies CASSTIAGVGTDTQYF. The chain employs TRBV27 and TRBJ2-3; 9 bases are shared with TRBD2. V trimming: 5 bases; J trimming: 1 base; junction bases outside the gene matches: 7. Germline V gene sequence: CDR1 MNHEY, CDR2 SMNVEV (reference sequence). The CDR3 spans 16 residues.

This clone appeared many times. The chain combines TRBV27 with TRBJ1-2; 9 bases agree with TRBD1. V gave up 8 bases and J gave up 7 bases; unmatched junction bases: 8. CDR1 and CDR2 from the germline V gene are MNHEY and SMNVEV (reference sequence). The CDR3 extends over 13 amino acids. CDR3 sequence reads: CASGYTGGVGYTF. For the CDR3, the DNA is TGTGCCAGCGGGTATACAGGGGGCGTTGGCTACACCTTC.

V and J are TRBV6-1 and TRBJ2-7; 12 nucleotides align to TRBD1. Looked up from germline, CDR1 is MNHNS and CDR2 is SASEGT. Trimming removed 3 bases from V and 7 bases from J; junction bases left unmatched: 7. This CDR3 comprises 15 residues. CDR3 sequence reads: CASSDSGTGGWEQYF. The CDR3, as DNA: TGTGCCAGCAGTGATTCCGGGACAGGGGGCTGGGAGCAGTACTTC.

V usage is TRBV6-2 or TRBV6-3 and J usage is TRBJ2-7; D is perhaps TRBD2 (6 bases). The length of the CDR3 is 12 residues. The germline V gene encodes CDR1 MNHEY and CDR2 SVGEGT. The ends were cut back, 5 bases at V and 4 bases at J, with 9 bases in the middle. The CDR3 sequence is CASSPTSYEQYF. The DNA of the CDR3 is TGTGCCAGCAGTCCGACTAGTTACGAGCAGTACTTC.

This clone was seen a single time. The CDR3 DNA reads TGTGCCATATCACTTCTAGCGGAAGAGACCCAGTACTTC. Translating gives CAISLLAEETQYF. This rearrangement joins TRBV10-3 to TRBJ2-5; 7 bases are a match to TRBD2. J was trimmed by 3 bases and V by 9 bases; bases with no gene match: 7. The CDR3 is 13 amino acids. From germline, CDR1 is ENHRY and CDR2 SYGVKD.

The genes are TRBV4-3 and TRBJ2-3; D not resolved. V was clipped by 0 bases and J by 3 bases, with 16 bases between them. Germline V gene data show CDR1 as LGHNA and CDR2 as YSLEER. The CDR3 length is 17 residues. The chain's CDR3 is CASSQEFNTVWTDTQYF. In DNA, the CDR3 is TGCGCCAGCAGCCAAGAATTTAATACGGTGTGGACAGATACGCAGTATTTT.

This chain uses TRBV2 with TRBJ2-1; TRBD1 matches at 7 bases. CDR1 and CDR2 (germline): SNHLY, FYNNEI. With V trimmed by 4 bases and J by 4 bases, 1 base remained unmatched. CDR3 length: 13 residues. The CDR3 region is CASSGQGYNEQFF. Here the CDR3 DNA reads TGTGCCAGCAGTGGACAGGGATACAATGAGCAGTTCTTC.

The chain recombines TRBV6-2 or TRBV6-3 with TRBJ2-7; 7 nucleotides match TRBD2. Per the germline V gene, CDR1 is MNHEY and CDR2 is SVGEGT. This CDR3 is built from 17 residues. The V and J ends lost 0 bases and 0 bases, in that order; junction bases with no gene match: 8. As DNA, the CDR3 is TGTGCCAGCAGTTACTCGAATTATAAGCGGGGCTCCTACGAGCAGTACTTC. It yields the protein CASSYSNYKRGSYEQYF.

The J gene is TRBJ2-2, the V gene TRBV12-2; TRBD2, the D gene given by the table, was not confirmed from the DNA. TRBV12-2 is noted as a pseudogene. The CDR3 length is 19 residues. The CDR3 DNA is TGTGCAAGTCGCTTCCCTCGGTTTTTGTGTCCCGGGGACACCGGGGAGCTGTTTTTT. This translates into CASRFPRFLCPGDTGELFF.

Only a few counts were recorded for this clone. This chain connects TRBV4-2 to TRBJ1-6, with 11 bases that match TRBD1. The CDR3 consists of 15 residues. The J segment lost 12 bases and the V segment lost 4 bases, leaving 8 bases of the junction unmatched. Germline values: CDR1 LGHNA, CDR2 YNFKEQ. Written as DNA, the CDR3 is TGTGCCAGCAGCCGGGGACAGGGGGAATTAGAACCCCTCCACTTT. The encoded protein is CASSRGQGELEPLHF.

The rearrangement links TRBV7-8 to TRBJ1-1; D not resolved. CDR1 SGHVS and CDR2 FQNEAQ come from the germline V gene. This CDR3 contains 11 residues. Trimming stripped 5 bases from V and 8 bases from J, with 9 bases between. CDR3 protein: CASSPEKEAFF. CDR3 sequence (DNA): TGTGCCAGCAGCCCAGAAAAAGAAGCTTTCTTT.

The rearrangement joins TRBV5-6 to TRBJ2-1; D is uncertain. CDR1 SGHDT and CDR2 YYEEEE come from the germline V gene. There are 12 residues in the CDR3. Deletions cut 0 bases from V and 7 bases from J, with 5 bases between. In DNA form, the CDR3 reads TGTGCCAGCAGCTTGGTTGTAAATGAGCAGTTCTTC. It specifies CASSLVVNEQFF. Complete variable domain (other parts from reference TRBV5-6 and TRBJ2-1): DAGVTQSPTHLIKTRGQQVTLRCSPKSGHDTVSWYQQALGQGPQFIFQYYEEEERQRGNFPDRFSGHQFPNYSSELNVNALLLGDSALYLCASSLVVNEQFFGPGTRLTVL.

This chain links TRBV6-1 with TRBJ2-1, with D maybe TRBD2 (6 bases). CDR1 is MNHNS, CDR2 SASEGT, per germline. The ends were cut back, 2 bases at V and 0 bases at J, with 14 bases in the middle. This CDR3 is built from 17 residues. This CDR3 reads CASSEIFGTYSYNEQFF. Written as DNA, the CDR3 is TGTGCCAGCAGTGAAATTTTTGGGACTTACTCCTACAATGAGCAGTTCTTC.

This chain connects TRBV5-4 to TRBJ1-2, with 9 bases lining up with TRBD1. The CDR3 extends over 18 amino acids. Unmatched junction bases numbered 16, after V lost 4 bases and J lost 3 bases. Germline lookup yields CDR1 SGHNT and CDR2 YYREEE (reference sequence). The CDR3 loop is CASSGPLLTGGAYYGYTF. DNA of the CDR3: TGTGCCAGCAGCGGGCCCTTACTCACAGGGGGCGCCTACTATGGCTACACCTTC.

V gene TRBV11-2 combines with J gene TRBJ2-3, with D unclear. The CDR3 contains 15 residues. Germline CDR1 and CDR2: SGHAT and FQNNGV. V gave up 5 bases and J gave up 2 bases, with 14 bases separating them. CDR3 DNA: TGTGCCAGCAGCGCGCTAGGCTCGTACACAGATACGCAGTATTTT. Translated, it gives CASSALGSYTDTQYF.

The chain carries TRBV19 and TRBJ1-5; 7 nucleotides match TRBD1. Trimming cost V 10 bases and J 4 bases; bases outside gene matches: 10. The CDR3 totals 14 residues. Germline CDR1 reads LNHDA; CDR2 reads SQIVND (reference sequence). The CDR3 sequence is CATQVVTGNQPQHF. DNA of the CDR3: TGTGCCACCCAAGTAGTGACAGGGAATCAGCCCCAGCATTTT.

In its sample, this clone was seen a few times. The chain links TRBV10-3 to TRBJ2-7; no clear D gene. Trimming left V 7 bases short and J 5 bases short, with 9 bases between. Germline V gene sequence: CDR1 ENHRY, CDR2 SYGVKD. There are 11 residues in the CDR3. The CDR3: CAIKDNDEQYF. DNA for the CDR3: TGTGCCATCAAAGACAACGACGAGCAGTACTTC.

Concerning this clone itself: The junction departs from germline at one end; a sequencing error may be responsible. The rearrangement uses TRBV9 and TRBJ2-1; TRBD2 matches at 7 bases. The germline V gene has CDR1 SGDLS and CDR2 YYNGEE. The CDR3 covers 16 residues. In DNA form, the CDR3 reads TGTGCCAGCAGCGTAGGTGCGGGAGCTTCCTTCAATGAGCAGTTCTTC. This gives the protein CASSVGAGASFNEQFF.

The chain uses TRBV12-3 or TRBV12-4 and TRBJ1-2; 10 nucleotides align to TRBD1. The CDR3 is 12 residues long. The junction had 6 bases not matched to a gene; V was cut back by 6 bases and J by 11 bases. The CDR3 here is CASSPGQGRYTF. The CDR3 DNA is TGTGCCAGCAGCCCGGGACAGGGGAGGTACACCTTC.

V usage is TRBV18 and J usage is TRBJ1-5; 8 bases are a match to TRBD1. With V trimmed by 2 bases and J by 3 bases, 6 bases remained unmatched. This CDR3 is built from 16 residues. Germline V gene data show CDR1 as KGHSH and CDR2 as LQKENI. DNA for the CDR3: TGTGCCAGCTCACCATCGAAGGACAGGGACAATCAGCCCCAGCATTTT. Translation gives CASSPSKDRDNQPQHF.

This chain links TRBV7-2 with TRBJ2-3; D might be TRBD2 (6 bases). Trimming stripped 5 bases from V and 4 bases from J, with 13 bases between. Germline V gene data show CDR1 as SGHTA and CDR2 as FQGNSA. This CDR3 has 14 amino acids. CDR3 residues: CASSPRERADTQYF. CDR3 sequence (DNA): TGTGCCAGCAGCCCCCGGGAGCGGGCAGATACGCAGTATTTT.

The V call is TRBV6-6, the J call TRBJ2-1, with a tentative D call TRBD1 (6 bases). Germline CDR1 MNHNY, CDR2 SVGAGI (reference sequence). V was shortened by 6 bases and J by 8 bases, with 17 bases between the two germline ends. CDR3 length: 14 amino acids. The CDR3 nucleotides read TGTGCCAGCAGGTCAGGGACACCAGGTTATGAGCAGTTCTTC. It specifies CASRSGTPGYEQFF.

This chain joins TRBV28 and TRBJ1-4; the match to TRBD1 covers 9 bases. This CDR3 region has 16 residues. Germline loops: CDR1 MDHEN, CDR2 SYDVKM. The ends lost 6 bases at V and 0 bases at J; junction bases unmatched: 5. DNA of the CDR3: TGTGCCAGCAGCATACAGGGGGCCTCAACTAATGAAAAACTGTTTTTT. This codes for CASSIQGASTNEKLFF.

The V gene is TRBV19, the J gene TRBJ1-6; D gene unclear. Germline CDR1 is LNHDA and CDR2 is SQIVND (reference sequence). V lost 4 bases to trimming and J lost 9 bases, with 13 bases between them. The CDR3 spans 14 residues. The CDR3 coding sequence is TGTGCCAGTAGTAGGAGCAATGAAATTTCACCCCTCCACTTT. Protein sequence: CASSRSNEISPLHF. Supplemented by reference TRBV19 and TRBJ1-6, the full variable domain reads DGGITQSPKYLFRKEGQNVTLSCEQNLNHDAMYWYRQDPGQGLRLIYYSQIVNDFQKGDIAEGYSVSREKKESFPLTVTSAQKNPTAFYLCASSRSNEISPLHFGNGTRLTVT.